This TCR beta chain was identified in a study of blood T cell repertoires in COVID-19. Trimming left V 0 bases short and J 5 bases short, with 14 bases between. The CDR3 is 15 amino acids. Germline CDR1 is SGHRS and CDR2 is YFSETQ. Notes on this clone: Additional DNA sequences in this sample encode the identical CDR3.

Data came from immunoSEQ multiplex PCR; TCRdb stores just in-frame clones and leaves some out. The sample includes roughly 33,000 clones, approximately 82% seen only once; the top ten take around 7%. This TCR derives from a woman in her sixties with acute or convalescent COVID-19. V is TRBV5-1 and J is TRBJ1-2; D unresolved. Material: peripheral blood. CDR3 sequence (DNA): TGCGCCAGCAGCTTGGGTCCGGGGAGTGGGTATGGCTACACCTTC. Encoded protein: CASSLGPGSGYGYTF.